This paragraph reports one T cell receptor (beta chain). Clones were read by immunoSEQ multiplex PCR, and TCRdb kept only the in-frame ones, dropping some. The sample includes some 87,000 clones, 96% seen only once; the top ten take roughly 0.35%. The CDR3 runs 14 residues. J lost 3 bases, V lost 7 bases, and 3 bases had no gene match. The germline V gene has CDR1 SGHRS and CDR2 YFSETQ. These data belong to a study of technical replicates of blood from a handful of donors. Sequencing was done on a sample of T cells isolated from PBMCs. This clonotype was obtained from a human donor in good health. The chain carries TRBV5-1 and TRBJ2-4; 11 nucleotides align to TRBD1. CDR3 region: CASGQGADKNIQYF. The CDR3 nucleotides are TGCGCCAGCGGACAGGGGGCGGACAAAAACATTCAGTACTTC.